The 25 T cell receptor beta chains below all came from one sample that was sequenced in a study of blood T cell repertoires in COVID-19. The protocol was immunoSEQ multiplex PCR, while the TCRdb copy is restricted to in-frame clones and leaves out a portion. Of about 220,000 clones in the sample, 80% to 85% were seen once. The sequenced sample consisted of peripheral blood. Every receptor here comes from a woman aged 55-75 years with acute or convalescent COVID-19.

DNA of the CDR3: TGTGCCTGGAGTGTCCCACAGGGTACAACTAATGAAAAACTGTTTTTT. Translation gives CAWSVPQGTTNEKLFF. The chain is built from TRBV30 and TRBJ1-4; possibly TRBD1 for D (6 bases). From germline, CDR1 is GTSNPN and CDR2 SVGIG (reference sequence). V dropped 0 bases and J dropped 0 bases, with 11 bases sitting between them. The CDR3 runs 16 residues.

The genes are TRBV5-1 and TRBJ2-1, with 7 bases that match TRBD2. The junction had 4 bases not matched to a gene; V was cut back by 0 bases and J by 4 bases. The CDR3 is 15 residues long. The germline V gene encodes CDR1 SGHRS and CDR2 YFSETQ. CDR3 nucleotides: TGCGCCAGCAGCTTGGCGACTAGCTTGTACAATGAGCAGTTCTTC. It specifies CASSLATSLYNEQFF.

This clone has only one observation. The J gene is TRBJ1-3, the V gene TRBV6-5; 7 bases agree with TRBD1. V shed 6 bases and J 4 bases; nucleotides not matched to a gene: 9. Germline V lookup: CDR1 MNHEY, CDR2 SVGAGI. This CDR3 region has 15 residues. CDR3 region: CASSRGGQAGNTIYF. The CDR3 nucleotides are TGTGCCAGCAGCCGCGGAGGACAGGCAGGAAACACCATATATTTT.

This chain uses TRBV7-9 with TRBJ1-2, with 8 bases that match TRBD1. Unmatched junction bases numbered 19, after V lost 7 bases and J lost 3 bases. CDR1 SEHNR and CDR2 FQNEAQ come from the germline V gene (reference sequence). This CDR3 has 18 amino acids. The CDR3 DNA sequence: TGTGCCAGCAACCCCCCGGACAGGGATGGTTTGTTCGACTATGGCTACACCTTC. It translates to CASNPPDRDGLFDYGYTF.

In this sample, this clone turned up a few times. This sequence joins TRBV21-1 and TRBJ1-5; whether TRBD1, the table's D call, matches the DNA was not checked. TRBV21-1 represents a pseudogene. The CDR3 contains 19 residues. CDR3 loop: CASSNLWGRSISSNQPQHF. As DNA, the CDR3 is TGTGCCAGCAGCAATCTGTGGGGGCGGTCAATTAGTAGCAATCAGCCCCAGCATTTT.

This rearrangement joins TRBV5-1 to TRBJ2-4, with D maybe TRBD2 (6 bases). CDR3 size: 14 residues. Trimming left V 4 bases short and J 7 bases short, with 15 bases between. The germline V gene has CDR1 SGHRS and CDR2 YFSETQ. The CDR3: CASSVGTGRNIQYF. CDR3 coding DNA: TGCGCCAGCAGCGTCGGGACGGGGAGGAACATTCAGTACTTC.

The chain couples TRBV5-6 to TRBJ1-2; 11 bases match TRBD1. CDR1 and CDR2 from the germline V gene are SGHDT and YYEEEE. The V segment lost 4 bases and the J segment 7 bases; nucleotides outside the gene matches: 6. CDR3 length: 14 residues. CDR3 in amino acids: CASSAPGQGVGYTF. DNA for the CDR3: TGTGCCAGCAGCGCCCCGGGACAGGGGGTTGGCTACACCTTC.

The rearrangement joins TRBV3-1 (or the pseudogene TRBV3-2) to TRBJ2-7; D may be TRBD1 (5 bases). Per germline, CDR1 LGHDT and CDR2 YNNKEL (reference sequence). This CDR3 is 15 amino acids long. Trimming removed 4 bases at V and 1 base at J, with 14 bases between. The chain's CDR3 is CASSLGHSTSYEQYF. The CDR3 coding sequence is TGTGCCAGCAGCCTAGGACACTCAACTTCCTACGAGCAGTACTTC.

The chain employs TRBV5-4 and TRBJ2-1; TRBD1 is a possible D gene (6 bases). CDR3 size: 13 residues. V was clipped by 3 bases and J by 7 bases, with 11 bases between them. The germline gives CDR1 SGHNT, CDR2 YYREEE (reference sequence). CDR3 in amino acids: CASSWPQGNEQFF. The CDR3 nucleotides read TGTGCCAGCAGCTGGCCCCAGGGGAATGAGCAGTTCTTC.

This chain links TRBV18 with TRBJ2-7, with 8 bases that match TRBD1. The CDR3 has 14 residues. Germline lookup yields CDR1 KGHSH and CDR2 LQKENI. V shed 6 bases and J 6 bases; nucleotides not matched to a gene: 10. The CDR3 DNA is TGTGCCAGCTCGCCTGACAGGGGCGGCGGCGAGCAGTACTTC. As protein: CASSPDRGGGEQYF.

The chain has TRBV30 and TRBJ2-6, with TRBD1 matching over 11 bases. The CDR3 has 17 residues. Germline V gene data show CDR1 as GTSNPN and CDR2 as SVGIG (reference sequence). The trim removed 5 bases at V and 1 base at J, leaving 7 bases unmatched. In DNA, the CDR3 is TGTGCCTGGGGACAGGGGGCAATATTTTCTGGGGCCAACGTCCTGACTTTC. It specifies CAWGQGAIFSGANVLTF.

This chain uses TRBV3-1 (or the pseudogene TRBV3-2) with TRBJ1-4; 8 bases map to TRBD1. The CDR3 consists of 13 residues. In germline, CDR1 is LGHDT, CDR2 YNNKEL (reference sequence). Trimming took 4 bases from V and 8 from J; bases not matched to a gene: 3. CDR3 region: CASSPGGWEKLFF. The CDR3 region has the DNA TGTGCCAGCAGCCCAGGGGGCTGGGAAAAACTGTTTTTT.

CDR3 sequence (DNA): TGCGCCAGCAGCCAAGAAGTACAGCACACCGGGGAGCTGTTTTTT. It encodes CASSQEVQHTGELFF. The chain carries TRBV4-3 and TRBJ2-2; D gene ambiguous. This CDR3 region has 15 residues. Germline V gene lookup returns CDR1 LGHNA and CDR2 YSLEER. The V end lost 0 bases, the J end lost 3 bases, and 8 bases lay between the germline ends.

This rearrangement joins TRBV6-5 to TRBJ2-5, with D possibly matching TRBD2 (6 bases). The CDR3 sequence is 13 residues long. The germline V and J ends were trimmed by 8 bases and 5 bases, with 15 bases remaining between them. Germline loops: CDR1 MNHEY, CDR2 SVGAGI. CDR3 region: CASEKTRIETQYF. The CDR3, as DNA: TGTGCCAGCGAAAAGACTAGGATCGAGACCCAGTACTTC.

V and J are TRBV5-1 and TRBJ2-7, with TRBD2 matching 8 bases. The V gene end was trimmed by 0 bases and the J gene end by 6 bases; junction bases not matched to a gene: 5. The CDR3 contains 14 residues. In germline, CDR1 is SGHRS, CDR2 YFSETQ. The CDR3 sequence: CASSLAAGGSEQYF. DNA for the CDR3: TGCGCCAGCAGCTTGGCCGCGGGGGGCAGCGAGCAGTACTTC.

The CDR3 loop is CAWSVGRGPSYEQYF. In DNA, the CDR3 is TGTGCCTGGAGTGTCGGCAGAGGTCCCTCCTACGAGCAGTACTTC. This rearrangement joins TRBV30 to TRBJ2-7; D remains unclear. From germline, CDR1 is GTSNPN and CDR2 SVGIG (reference sequence). Trimming shortened V by 0 bases and J by 0 bases, and 12 bases separated the two germline ends. The CDR3 has 15 residues.

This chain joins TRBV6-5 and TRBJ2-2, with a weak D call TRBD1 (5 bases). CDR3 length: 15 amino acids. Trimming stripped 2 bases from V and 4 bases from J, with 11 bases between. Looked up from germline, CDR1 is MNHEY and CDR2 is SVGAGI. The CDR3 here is CASSYRTSGTGELFF. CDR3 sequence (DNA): TGTGCCAGCAGTTACAGGACATCTGGCACCGGGGAGCTGTTTTTT.

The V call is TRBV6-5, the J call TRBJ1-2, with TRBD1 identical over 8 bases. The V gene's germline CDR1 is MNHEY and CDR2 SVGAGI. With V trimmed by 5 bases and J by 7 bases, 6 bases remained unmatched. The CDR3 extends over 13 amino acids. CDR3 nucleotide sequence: TGTGCCAGCAGTATCGGACAGGGCCGTGGCTACACCTTC. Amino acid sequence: CASSIGQGRGYTF.

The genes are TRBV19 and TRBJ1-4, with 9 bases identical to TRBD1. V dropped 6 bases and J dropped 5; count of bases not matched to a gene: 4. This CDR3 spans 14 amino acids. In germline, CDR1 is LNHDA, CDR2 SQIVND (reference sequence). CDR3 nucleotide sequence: TGTGCCAGTAGCGGGGACAGGGAAAATGAAAAACTGTTTTTT. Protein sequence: CASSGDRENEKLFF.

CDR3 nucleotides: TGTGCCACCAGCGGGGGACAGGGAGGGGTGGCTGAAGCTTTCTTT. This codes for CATSGGQGGVAEAFF. The rearrangement links TRBV15 to TRBJ1-1; 9 bases match TRBD1. The germline gives CDR1 LNHNV, CDR2 YYDKDF (reference sequence). The V gene end was trimmed by 5 bases and the J gene end by 6 bases; junction bases not matched to a gene: 10. CDR3 size: 15 residues.

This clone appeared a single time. CDR3 sequence: CASSASTGFRNYGYTF. In nucleotides, the CDR3 is TGTGCCAGCAGCGCATCTACAGGGTTTAGAAACTATGGCTACACCTTC. V usage is TRBV7-9 and J usage is TRBJ1-2, with D possibly being TRBD1 (6 bases). Germline lookup yields CDR1 SEHNR and CDR2 FQNEAQ (reference sequence). This CDR3 spans 16 amino acids. Trimming pared 5 bases from V and 2 bases from J, leaving 18 bases between.

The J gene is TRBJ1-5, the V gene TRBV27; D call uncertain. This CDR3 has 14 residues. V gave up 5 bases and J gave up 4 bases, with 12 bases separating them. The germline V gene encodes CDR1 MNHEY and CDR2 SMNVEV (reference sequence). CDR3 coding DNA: TGTGCCAGCAGTCCGCGAGGGCGTAATCAGCCCCAGCATTTT. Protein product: CASSPRGRNQPQHF.

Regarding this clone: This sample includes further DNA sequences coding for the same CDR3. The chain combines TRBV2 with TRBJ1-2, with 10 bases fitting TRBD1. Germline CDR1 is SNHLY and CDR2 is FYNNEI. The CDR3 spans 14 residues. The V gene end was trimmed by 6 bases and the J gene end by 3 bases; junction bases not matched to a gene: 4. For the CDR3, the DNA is TGTGCCAGCAGGACCGGGACAGGGGACTATGGCTACACCTTC. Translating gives CASRTGTGDYGYTF.

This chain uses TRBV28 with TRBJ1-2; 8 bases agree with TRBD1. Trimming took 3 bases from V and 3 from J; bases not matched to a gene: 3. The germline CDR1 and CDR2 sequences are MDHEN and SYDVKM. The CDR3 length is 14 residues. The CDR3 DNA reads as TGTGCCAGCAGTTTCCGGGGACAGGACTATGGCTACACCTTC. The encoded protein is CASSFRGQDYGYTF.

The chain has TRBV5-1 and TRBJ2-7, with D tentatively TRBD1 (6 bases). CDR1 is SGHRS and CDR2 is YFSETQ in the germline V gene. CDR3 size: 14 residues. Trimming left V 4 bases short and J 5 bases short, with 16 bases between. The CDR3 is CASSPITGNHEQYF. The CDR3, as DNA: TGCGCCAGCAGCCCAATAACAGGGAACCACGAGCAGTACTTC.